This entry lists 27 T cell receptor beta chains sequenced from one sample in a study of OX40 agonist ivuxolimab in advanced cancers. This table comes from immunoSEQ multiplex PCR, and its TCRdb copy is limited to in-frame clones, with some not included. This sample has more than 85,000 clones; 90% occur once, and the top ten carry around 1.6%. Sequenced here: CD4+ or CD8+ T cells sorted from blood, sampled in a trial of the OX40 agonist ivuxolimab. These receptors originate from an adult with an advanced solid tumor such as melanoma, head and neck, liver or kidney cancer.

The count of this clone is one. The chain employs TRBV2 and TRBJ1-5; D gene ambiguous. Germline CDR1 and CDR2: SNHLY and FYNNEI. This CDR3 spans 15 amino acids. V lost 6 bases and J lost 2, with 14 bases in between. DNA of the CDR3: TGTGCCAGCAGAGTCAGTCTATGGGGCAATCAGCCCCAGCATTTT. Encoded protein: CASRVSLWGNQPQHF.

The rearrangement links TRBV5-4 to TRBJ2-2; D is perhaps TRBD1 (7 bases). Germline CDR1 SGHNT, CDR2 YYREEE (reference sequence). Deletions cut 0 bases from V and 6 bases from J, with 15 bases between. The CDR3 loop spans 16 amino acids. CDR3 residues: CASSLEGAGSAGELFF. The CDR3 nucleotides are TGTGCCAGCAGCTTGGAGGGGGCGGGGTCAGCCGGGGAGCTGTTTTTT.

The genes are TRBV5-6 and TRBJ2-3; TRBD2 agrees at 9 bases. The germline gives CDR1 SGHDT, CDR2 YYEEEE. V lost 0 bases and J lost 0; bases outside the gene matches: 5. The CDR3 runs to 17 residues. The CDR3 DNA follows: TGTGCCAGCAGCTTGGGTAGCGGGGGCTCTAGCACAGATACGCAGTATTTT. It yields the protein CASSLGSGGSSTDTQYF. The full variable domain, in which reference TRBV5-6 and TRBJ2-3 provide the parts outside the CDR3, is DAGVTQSPTHLIKTRGQQVTLRCSPKSGHDTVSWYQQALGQGPQFIFQYYEEEERQRGNFPDRFSGHQFPNYSSELNVNALLLGDSALYLCASSLGSGGSSTDTQYFGPGTRLTVL.

J is TRBJ2-7 and V is TRBV19; possibly TRBD2 for D (5 bases). This CDR3 is 13 amino acids long. Between the trimmed V and J ends, which lost 2 bases and 6 bases, there was a span of 11 bases. Germline V lookup: CDR1 LNHDA, CDR2 SQIVND (reference sequence). CDR3 region: CASSITSLREQYF. The CDR3 nucleotides read TGTGCCAGTAGTATAACTAGTCTGCGCGAGCAGTACTTC. Variable domain in full (rest from reference TRBV19 and TRBJ2-7): DGGITQSPKYLFRKEGQNVTLSCEQNLNHDAMYWYRQDPGQGLRLIYYSQIVNDFQKGDIAEGYSVSREKKESFPLTVTSAQKNPTAFYLCASSITSLREQYFGPGTRLTVT.

The V gene is TRBV25-1, the J gene TRBJ2-3; 9 nucleotides agree with TRBD2. This CDR3 is 17 amino acids long. The germline V gene has CDR1 MGHDK and CDR2 SYGVNS. The ends lost 5 bases at V and 2 bases at J; junction bases unmatched: 11. Here the CDR3 reads CASSYFSGTSPTDTQYF. CDR3 coding DNA: TGTGCCAGCAGTTATTTTTCCGGGACTAGCCCCACAGATACGCAGTATTTT. The full variable domain, with the rest looked up from reference TRBV25-1 and TRBJ2-3, is EADIYQTPRYLVIGTGKKITLECSQTMGHDKMYWYQQDPGMELHLIHYSYGVNSTEKGDLSSESTVSRIRTEHFPLTLESARPSHTSQYLCASSYFSGTSPTDTQYFGPGTRLTVL.

V and J are TRBV15 and TRBJ1-3, with D possibly matching TRBD1 (6 bases). The CDR3 spans 16 residues. V was shortened by 4 bases and J by 2 bases, with 15 bases between the two germline ends. From germline, CDR1 is LNHNV and CDR2 YYDKDF (reference sequence). CDR3 protein: CATSTPRGIAGNTIYF. The CDR3 DNA is TGTGCCACCAGCACTCCCAGGGGTATCGCTGGAAACACCATATATTTT.

This clone appeared a single time. This chain connects TRBV18 to TRBJ2-1, with 11 bases lining up with TRBD2. Germline assignment: CDR1 KGHSH and CDR2 LQKENI. The CDR3 spans 16 residues. The V segment lost 5 bases and the J segment 9 bases; nucleotides outside the gene matches: 12. The DNA for the CDR3 is TGTGCCAGCTCAGCCTCACTAGCGGGAGTTTCTGCTGAGCAGTTCTTC. Protein product: CASSASLAGVSAEQFF. Complete variable domain (other parts from reference TRBV18 and TRBJ2-1): NAGVMQNPRHLVRRRGQEARLRCSPMKGHSHVYWYRQLPEEGLKFMVYLQKENIIDESGMPKERFSAEFPKEGPSILRIQQVVRGDSAAYFCASSASLAGVSAEQFFGPGTRLTVL.

This clone was picked up one time. The junction departs from germline at one end; a sequencing error may be responsible. J is TRBJ2-1 and V is TRBV7-7; 8 nucleotides agree with TRBD2. Germline CDR1 SSHAT, CDR2 FNYEAQ (reference sequence). This CDR3 has 14 amino acids. CDR3 sequence reads: CASSSVAGRNEQFF. The CDR3 region has the DNA TGTGCTAGCAGCTCAGTAGCGGGAAGGAATGAGCAGTTCTTC.

This clone was observed once. The chain employs TRBV7-3 and TRBJ2-1, with 10 bases identical to TRBD2. Germline V gene data show CDR1 as SGHTA and CDR2 as FQGTGA. The V segment lost 4 bases and the J segment 2 bases; nucleotides outside the gene matches: 5. CDR3 length: 16 residues. This CDR3 is CASSSLAGVPYNEQFF. CDR3 in DNA: TGTGCCAGCAGCTCCCTAGCGGGAGTCCCCTACAATGAGCAGTTCTTC.

V is TRBV29-1 and J is TRBJ2-7; 12 bases are a match to TRBD1. V lost 7 bases to trimming and J lost 7 bases; unmatched junction nucleotides: 8. CDR3 size: 13 residues. Germline-derived CDR1 and CDR2 are SQVTM and ANQGSEA. As DNA, the CDR3 is TGCAGCGCAGGGACAGGGGGCTCGAGTGAGCAGTACTTC. Its translation: CSAGTGGSSEQYF.

The chain has TRBV5-8 and TRBJ2-3, with unresolved D. Germline V gene data show CDR1 as SGHTS and CDR2 as YDEGEE. V shed 0 bases and J shed 6 bases, with 8 bases lying between them. CDR3 size: 13 residues. The CDR3 DNA sequence: TGTGCCAGCAGCTTGGTTGCAACCGATACGCAGTATTTT. This codes for CASSLVATDTQYF.

The chain links TRBV11-3 to TRBJ2-2; 10 nucleotides agree with TRBD2. V lost 0 bases to trimming and J lost 4 bases; unmatched junction nucleotides: 14. This CDR3 contains 20 residues. Germline V CDR1 and CDR2: SGHNT, YENEEA. CDR3 protein: CASSLDLILAGGPGTGELFF. The CDR3 nucleotides read TGTGCCAGCAGCTTAGATCTAATATTAGCGGGAGGACCAGGCACCGGGGAGCTGTTTTTT.

This clone is classed as medium-sized. The V call is TRBV30, the J call TRBJ2-7; 7 nucleotides align to TRBD1. V was pared by 6 bases and J by 1 base, with 15 bases of the junction left unmatched. In germline, CDR1 is GTSNPN, CDR2 SVGIG (reference sequence). This CDR3 has 16 amino acids. Here the CDR3 reads CACTAPGTEFSYEQYF. For the CDR3, the DNA is TGTGCCTGCACTGCTCCCGGGACAGAGTTTTCCTACGAGCAGTACTTC.

The V gene is TRBV11-3, the J gene TRBJ2-2, with no clear D. This CDR3 comprises 12 residues. The V gene's germline CDR1 is SGHNT and CDR2 YENEEA. The germline V and J ends were trimmed by 0 bases and 4 bases, with 0 bases remaining between them. The chain's CDR3 is CASSLDTGELFF. CDR3 nucleotides: TGTGCCAGCAGCTTAGACACCGGGGAGCTGTTTTTT.

The genes are TRBV19 and TRBJ2-3; D remains ambiguous. CDR1 and CDR2 from the germline V gene are LNHDA and SQIVND (reference sequence). This CDR3 has 12 amino acids. V lost 6 bases, J lost 0 bases, and 4 bases lay in between. CDR3 DNA: TGTGCCAGTAGCGGGAGCACAGATACGCAGTATTTT. Protein: CASSGSTDTQYF.

The chain joins TRBV11-3 to TRBJ2-2; D is unresolved. The V gene's germline CDR1 is SGHNT and CDR2 YENEEA. The CDR3 is 13 residues long. Trimming took 5 bases from V and 6 from J, leaving 10 bases between them. As DNA, the CDR3 is TGTGCCAGCAGCCCTTTTCGGGCCGGGGAGCTGTTTTTT. The encoded protein is CASSPFRAGELFF.

The chain's CDR3 is CASSFPGLAGGASTDTQYF. CDR3 sequence (DNA): TGTGCCAGCAGCTTTCCTGGACTAGCGGGGGGGGCTAGCACAGATACGCAGTATTTT. The V and J genes are TRBV13 and TRBJ2-3, with 15 bases that match TRBD2. Germline assignment: CDR1 PRHDT and CDR2 FYEKMQ (reference sequence). The CDR3 totals 19 residues. The trim removed 3 bases at V and 0 bases at J, leaving 7 bases unmatched.

The DNA for the CDR3 is TGTGCCAGCAGTTCTGGGGTAGAATATGAAGCTTTCTTT. It specifies CASSSGVEYEAFF. The chain employs TRBV11-3 and TRBJ1-1; D uncertain. Germline CDR1 reads SGHNT; CDR2 reads YENEEA. V was pared by 6 bases and J by 7 bases, with 15 bases between. The CDR3 has 13 amino acids.

The rearrangement links TRBV11-3 to TRBJ2-1; weak D call: TRBD1 (6 bases). Between the trimmed V and J ends, which lost 7 bases and 5 bases, there was a span of 15 bases. The CDR3 is made up of 14 amino acids. Germline loops: CDR1 SGHNT, CDR2 YENEEA. This CDR3 reads CASTLGRQDNEQFF. For the CDR3, the DNA is TGTGCCAGCACCCTAGGCAGACAGGACAATGAGCAGTTCTTC.

The chain is built from TRBV28 and TRBJ2-7, with 9 bases matching TRBD2. V trimming: 3 bases; J trimming: 4 bases; junction bases outside the gene matches: 4. CDR3 length equals 14 residues. Per germline, CDR1 MDHEN and CDR2 SYDVKM. In DNA, the CDR3 is TGTGCCAGCAGTTTTCTAGCGGGAACTTACGAGCAGTACTTC. As protein: CASSFLAGTYEQYF.

The gene calls are TRBV11-2 and TRBJ1-2; 7 bases line up with TRBD1. CDR3 length equals 13 residues. V shed 5 bases, J shed 8 bases, and the junction held 8 bases outside the gene matches. Germline V CDR1 and CDR2: SGHAT, FQNNGV. DNA for the CDR3: TGTGCCAGCAGCCCTGACAGGGCGCGGGGCTACACCTTC. It encodes CASSPDRARGYTF.

This clone appeared a single time. The chain recombines TRBV11-1 with TRBJ2-3; 11 nucleotides match TRBD2. This CDR3 is 14 amino acids long. Germline V lookup: CDR1 SGHAT, CDR2 FQDESV (reference sequence). The junction had 2 bases not matched to a gene; V was cut back by 4 bases and J by 5 bases. Here the CDR3 DNA reads TGTGCCAGCAGCTCCGGACTAGCGGGAGATACGCAGTATTTT. It codes for CASSSGLAGDTQYF.

The CDR3 loop is CSVERLAGGGGTQYF. CDR3 nucleotide sequence: TGCAGCGTTGAAAGGCTAGCGGGAGGCGGGGGTACGCAGTATTTT. This sequence joins TRBV29-1 and TRBJ2-3; 11 bases are a match to TRBD2. The CDR3 extends over 15 amino acids. Germline V gene sequence: CDR1 SQVTM, CDR2 ANQGSEA. Losses at the gene ends were 2 bases for V and 8 bases for J; bases not matched to a gene: 9.

CDR3 residues: CASSLDGGSGNTIYF. In DNA, the CDR3 is TGTGCCAGCAGTTTGGACGGCGGCTCTGGAAACACCATATATTTT. The V gene is TRBV7-8, the J gene TRBJ1-3; D is ambiguous. From germline, CDR1 is SGHVS and CDR2 FQNEAQ. This CDR3 region has 15 residues. Deletions cut 6 bases from V and 0 bases from J, with 12 bases between.

The genes are TRBV9 and TRBJ2-4; 12 bases agree with TRBD2. V lost 3 bases, J lost 12 bases, and 7 bases stayed unmatched. Germline CDR1 is SGDLS and CDR2 is YYNGEE. The CDR3 has 14 amino acids. This CDR3 is CASSAGTSGLPQYF. The CDR3 region has the DNA TGTGCCAGCAGCGCCGGGACTAGCGGGCTGCCTCAGTACTTC.

V usage is TRBV21-1 and J usage is TRBJ2-2; the table gives TRBD1 as D, unverified against the DNA. TRBV21-1 is a pseudogene. This CDR3 has 15 residues. The CDR3 loop is CASSARDRGPGELFF. The CDR3 bases are TGTGCCAGCAGCGCCCGGGACAGGGGGCCCGGGGAGCTGTTTTTT.

This sequence joins TRBV29-1 and TRBJ2-4, with a weak D call TRBD2 (5 bases). The CDR3 spans 13 residues. V was cut by 6 bases and J by 2 bases, with 11 bases left in between. The germline CDR1 and CDR2 sequences are SQVTM and ANQGSEA. The CDR3 region is CSVTPGSKNIQYF. CDR3 nucleotide sequence: TGCAGCGTCACGCCGGGGTCCAAAAACATTCAGTACTTC.